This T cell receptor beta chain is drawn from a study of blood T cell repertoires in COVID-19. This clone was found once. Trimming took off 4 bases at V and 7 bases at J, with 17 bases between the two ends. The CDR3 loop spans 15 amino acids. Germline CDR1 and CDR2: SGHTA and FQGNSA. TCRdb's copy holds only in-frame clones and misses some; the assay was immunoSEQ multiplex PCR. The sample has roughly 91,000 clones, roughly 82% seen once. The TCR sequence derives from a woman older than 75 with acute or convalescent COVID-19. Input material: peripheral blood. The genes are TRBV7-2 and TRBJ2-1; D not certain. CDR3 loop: CASSSARTAGNEQFF. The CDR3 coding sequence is TGTGCCAGCAGCTCCGCTAGAACCGCTGGGAATGAGCAGTTCTTC.